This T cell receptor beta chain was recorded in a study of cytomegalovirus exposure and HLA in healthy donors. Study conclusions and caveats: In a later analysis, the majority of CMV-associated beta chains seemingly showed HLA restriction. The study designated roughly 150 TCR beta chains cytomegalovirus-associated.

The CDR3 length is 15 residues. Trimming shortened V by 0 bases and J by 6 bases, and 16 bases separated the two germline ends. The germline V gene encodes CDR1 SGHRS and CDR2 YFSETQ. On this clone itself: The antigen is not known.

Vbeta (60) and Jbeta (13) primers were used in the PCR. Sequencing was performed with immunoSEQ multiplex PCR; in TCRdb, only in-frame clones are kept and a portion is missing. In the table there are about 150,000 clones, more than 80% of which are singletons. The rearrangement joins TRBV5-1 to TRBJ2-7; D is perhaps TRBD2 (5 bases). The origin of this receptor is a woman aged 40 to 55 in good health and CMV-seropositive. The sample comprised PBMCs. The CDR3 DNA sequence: TGCGCCAGCAGCTTGGTGTCTGAACCCGGGATCGAGCAGTACTTC. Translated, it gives CASSLVSEPGIEQYF.